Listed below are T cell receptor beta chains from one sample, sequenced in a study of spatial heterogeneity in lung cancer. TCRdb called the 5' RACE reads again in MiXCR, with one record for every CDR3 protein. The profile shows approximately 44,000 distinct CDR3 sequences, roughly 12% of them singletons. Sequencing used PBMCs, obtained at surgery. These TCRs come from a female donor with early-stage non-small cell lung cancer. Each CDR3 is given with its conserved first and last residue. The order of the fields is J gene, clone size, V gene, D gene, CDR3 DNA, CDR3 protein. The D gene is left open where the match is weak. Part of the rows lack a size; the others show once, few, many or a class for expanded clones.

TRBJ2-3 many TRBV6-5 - TGTGCCAGCAGGCGCGGGGCCTATAGCACAGATACGCAGTATTTT CASRRGAYSTDTQYF
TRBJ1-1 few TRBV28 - TGTGCCAGCAGTTTATATGGACCGCTGAACACTGAAGCTTTCTTT CASSLYGPLNTEAFF
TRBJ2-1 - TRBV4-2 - TGTGCCAGCAGCCAAGGTTCAGCTGGGTACAATGAGCAGTTCTTC CASSQGSAGYNEQFF
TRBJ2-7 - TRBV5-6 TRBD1 TGTGCCAGCAGCACCGGGACAGGGGACGAGCAGTACTTC CASSTGTGDEQYF
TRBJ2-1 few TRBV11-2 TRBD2 TGTGCCAGCAGCCCGGGTCGGGCTAGCGGGGGGTTCTTC CASSPGRASGGFF
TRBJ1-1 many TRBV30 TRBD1 TGTGCCTGGAGTGTCGACAGGGTGAACACTGAAGCTTTCTTT CAWSVDRVNTEAFF
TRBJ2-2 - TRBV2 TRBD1 TGTGCCAGTGGACAGGCTACCACCGGGGAGCTGTTTTTT CASGQATTGELFF
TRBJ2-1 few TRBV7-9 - TGTGCCAGCAGCTTAGCAGGGTATGAGCAGTTCTTC CASSLAGYEQFF
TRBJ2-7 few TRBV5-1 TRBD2 TGCGCCAGCAGCTTGGGGACTAGCGGGGACGAGCAGTACTTC CASSLGTSGDEQYF
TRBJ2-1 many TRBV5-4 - TGTGCCAGCAGCTTTGGGGGGGCGATAAGCGATGAGCAGTTCTTC CASSFGGAISDEQFF
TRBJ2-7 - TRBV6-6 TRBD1 TGTGCCAGCAGTTCCCCTATCGGGACAGGGAGCTCCTACGAGCAGTACTTC CASSSPIGTGSSYEQYF
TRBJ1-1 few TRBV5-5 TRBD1 TGTGCCAGCAGCCTCCGGGACAGGCCGAACACTGAAGCTTTCTTT CASSLRDRPNTEAFF
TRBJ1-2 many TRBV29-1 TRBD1 TGCAGCGTTACATTACAACCGGGACAGGGCCTCCCTGACTATGGCTACACCTTC CSVTLQPGQGLPDYGYTF
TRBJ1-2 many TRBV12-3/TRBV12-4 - TGTGCCAGCAGTTTGGGGGGGCTCGAGGGCTACACCTTC CASSLGGLEGYTF
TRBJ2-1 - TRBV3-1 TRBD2 TGTGCCAGCAGCCAATTAGCGGGGGTGCCGGGGAATGAGCAGTTCTTC CASSQLAGVPGNEQFF
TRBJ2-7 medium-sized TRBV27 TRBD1 TGTGCCAGCAGTTTGATGGACAGGGGTTACGAGCAGTACTTC CASSLMDRGYEQYF
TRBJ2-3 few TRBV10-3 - TGTGCCATTGGGGGCGAAGGCACAGATACGCAGTATTTT CAIGGEGTDTQYF
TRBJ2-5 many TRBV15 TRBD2 TGTGCCACCAGCAGAAGGGGACTAGCGGATGAGACCCAGTACTTC CATSRRGLADETQYF
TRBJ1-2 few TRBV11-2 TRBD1 TGTGCCAGCAGCGGACAGGGGATCTACTATGGCTACACCTTC CASSGQGIYYGYTF
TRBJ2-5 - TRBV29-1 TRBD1 TGCAGCGCAAAGACAGGGGGCAAAGAGACCCAGTACTTC CSAKTGGKETQYF
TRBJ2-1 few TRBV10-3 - TGTGCCATCAGTCAAAATTACAATGAGCAGTTCTTC CAISQNYNEQFF
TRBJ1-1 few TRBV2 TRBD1 TGTGCCAGCAGTGGTGCAGGGGGGATCTTGAACACTGAAGCTTTCTTT CASSGAGGILNTEAFF
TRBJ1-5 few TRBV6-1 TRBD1 TGTGCCAGCAGAGGACAGGGAGGGAATCAGCCCCAGCATTTT CASRGQGGNQPQHF
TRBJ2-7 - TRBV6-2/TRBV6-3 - TGTGCCAGCAGTAACATGGGGGCAGTGTACGAGCAGTACTTC CASSNMGAVYEQYF
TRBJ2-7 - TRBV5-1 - TGCGCCAGCAGCTTGGGGGGCAGAATTTACTACGAGCAGTACTTC CASSLGGRIYYEQYF
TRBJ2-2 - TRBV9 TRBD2 TGTGCCAGCAGCCCGCCTTGGGGACTACCCGGGGAGCTGTTTTTT CASSPPWGLPGELFF
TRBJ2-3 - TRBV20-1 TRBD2 TGCAGTGCTAGAGATTGGTCTAGCGGGAGCACAGATACGCAGTATTTT CSARDWSSGSTDTQYF
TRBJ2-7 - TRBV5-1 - TGCGCCAGCAGCTTGGAAACTAGGGACGAGCAGTACTTC CASSLETRDEQYF